What follows are 15 T cell receptor beta chains derived from one specimen sequenced in a study of spatial heterogeneity in lung cancer. TCRdb independently ran MiXCR on the 5' RACE reads; one entry per CDR3 protein. The table records roughly 49,000 distinct CDR3 sequences, less than 8.5% of them present only once. Time point noted: sample taken at primary tumor resection. Whole RNA from tumor, nontumor lung or frozen PBMC was sequenced unsorted. The specimen comprised PBMCs, sampled at surgery. These receptors were obtained from a female donor with early-stage non-small cell lung cancer.

This clonotype was recorded a few times. V gene TRBV7-2 combines with J gene TRBJ1-6; D is unclear. Per the germline V gene, CDR1 is SGHTA and CDR2 is FQGNSA. V was shortened by 3 bases and J by 7 bases, with 4 bases between the two germline ends. The CDR3 extends over 12 amino acids. Written as DNA, the CDR3 is TGTGCCAGCAGCTTCCCCAATTCACCCCTCCACTTT. Protein product: CASSFPNSPLHF.

This clonotype showed up many times. The V and J genes are TRBV7-2 and TRBJ1-2, with D tentatively TRBD1 (5 bases). CDR3 length: 12 amino acids. Germline CDR1 and CDR2: SGHTA and FQGNSA. Trimming stripped 5 bases from V and 4 bases from J, with 8 bases between. The DNA for the CDR3 is TGTGCCAGCAGCGCCCAGGGCTATGGCTACACCTTC. Amino acids: CASSAQGYGYTF.

This clonotype was observed many times. This sequence joins TRBV5-4 and TRBJ2-7; 10 positions match TRBD1. V trimming: 4 bases; J trimming: 7 bases; junction bases outside the gene matches: 11. This CDR3 comprises 15 residues. Germline loops: CDR1 SGHNT, CDR2 YYREEE (reference sequence). CDR3 bases: TGTGCCAGCAGCAGCGGGGGACAGGGGCATCGAGAGCAGTACTTC. The encoded protein is CASSSGGQGHREQYF.

This clonotype was counted at least ten times. The chain joins TRBV9 to TRBJ1-2, with a weak D call TRBD1 (5 bases). Trimming pared 8 bases from V and 8 bases from J, leaving 16 bases between. CDR1 is SGDLS and CDR2 is YYNGEE in the germline V gene. The CDR3 consists of 12 residues. The CDR3 region is CASSPGLEGYTF. In DNA, the CDR3 is TGTGCCAGTTCCCCGGGGCTCGAGGGCTACACCTTC.

This clonotype appeared many times. The chain employs TRBV10-1 and TRBJ1-6; TRBD1 matches at 12 bases. Trimming removed 5 bases from V and 8 bases from J; junction bases left unmatched: 4. The CDR3 runs to 15 residues. Germline CDR1 is WNHNN and CDR2 is SYGVQD (reference sequence). In DNA form, the CDR3 reads TGCGCCAGCAGTCCGGGACAGGGGGCGGATTCACCCCTCCACTTT. This gives the protein CASSPGQGADSPLHF.

The chain combines TRBV10-3 with TRBJ1-5; D is possibly TRBD1 (5 bases). In germline, CDR1 is ENHRY, CDR2 SYGVKD. The V end was cut by 3 bases, the J end by 1 base, with 7 bases between. CDR3 length equals 14 residues. The CDR3 loop is CAISDDRSNQPQHF. DNA for the CDR3: TGTGCCATCAGTGATGACAGAAGCAATCAGCCCCAGCATTTT.

In this sample, this clonotype turned up a few times. The V call is TRBV9, the J call TRBJ2-3; D perhaps matches TRBD1 (5 bases). Deletions cut 2 bases from V and 5 bases from J, with 18 bases between. The V gene's germline CDR1 is SGDLS and CDR2 YYNGEE. The CDR3 is made up of 16 amino acids. The CDR3 here is CASSVQQATWGDTQYF. Here the CDR3 DNA reads TGTGCCAGCAGCGTCCAACAGGCGACCTGGGGAGATACGCAGTATTTT.

This clonotype has ten or more counts. The V gene is TRBV3-1, the J gene TRBJ2-7; TRBD1 is a possible D gene (5 bases). There are 13 residues in the CDR3. Germline CDR1 and CDR2: LGHDT and YNNKEL (reference sequence). The V end was cut by 4 bases, the J end by 6 bases, with 13 bases between. The CDR3 DNA reads TGTGCCAGCAGCCGACTCAGGGAAACCGAGCAGTACTTC. Encoded protein: CASSRLRETEQYF.

The rearrangement uses TRBV20-1 and TRBJ2-5; D uncertain. This CDR3 contains 12 residues. Germline CDR1 is DFQATT and CDR2 is SNEGSKA (reference sequence). The ends were cut back, 0 bases at V and 4 bases at J, with 6 bases in the middle. This CDR3 is CSARDPGETQYF. DNA for the CDR3: TGCAGTGCTAGAGACCCGGGAGAGACCCAGTACTTC.

The chain uses TRBV10-3 and TRBJ2-5, with D possibly being TRBD2 (6 bases). Trimming removed 6 bases from V and 4 bases from J, with 15 bases in between. The CDR3 is 14 residues long. Germline-derived CDR1 and CDR2 are ENHRY and SYGVKD. CDR3 in amino acids: CAIRAESGRETQYF. The CDR3 DNA reads as TGTGCCATCAGGGCCGAAAGCGGGCGAGAGACCCAGTACTTC.

This clonotype was seen more than once but under ten times. This chain links TRBV20-1 with TRBJ1-4; TRBD1 aligns across 7 bases. The CDR3 has 13 residues. CDR1 and CDR2 (germline): DFQATT, SNEGSKA (reference sequence). The V segment lost 5 bases and the J segment 6 bases; nucleotides outside the gene matches: 6. DNA for the CDR3: TGCAGTGCTGGAAGGGGGCGAGATGAAAAACTGTTTTTT. Its translation: CSAGRGRDEKLFF.

This clonotype occurred many times. The gene calls are TRBV28 and TRBJ2-2, with 7 bases aligning to TRBD1. V shed 3 bases and J 6 bases; nucleotides not matched to a gene: 7. The V gene's germline CDR1 is MDHEN and CDR2 SYDVKM. The CDR3 contains 15 residues. CDR3 in DNA: TGTGCCAGCAGTTTTCGGACAGGAATCGCCGGGGAGCTGTTTTTT. Amino acid sequence: CASSFRTGIAGELFF.

The J gene is TRBJ2-1, the V gene TRBV6-2 or TRBV6-3; TRBD1 matches 8 bases. Germline CDR1 MNHEY, CDR2 SVGEGT. Unmatched junction bases numbered 5, after V lost 7 bases and J lost 6 bases. The CDR3 has 13 residues. CDR3: CASIQGARNEQFF. DNA of the CDR3: TGTGCCAGCATCCAGGGGGCGCGCAATGAGCAGTTCTTC.

For the CDR3, the DNA is TGTGCCAGCAGCGTCTCTCGTACTGAAGCTTTCTTT. Translation: CASSVSRTEAFF. J is TRBJ1-1 and V is TRBV7-8; D remains ambiguous. Per the germline V gene, CDR1 is SGHVS and CDR2 is FQNEAQ. V was cut by 5 bases and J by 5 bases, with 9 bases left in between. The CDR3 runs 12 residues.

The table lists this clonotype with many counts. V and J are TRBV4-3 and TRBJ1-2; D is ambiguous. V dropped 0 bases and J dropped 5 bases, with 10 bases sitting between them. This CDR3 has 14 residues. The germline CDR1 and CDR2 sequences are LGHNA and YSLEER. The CDR3 here is CASSQDRAAYGYTF. CDR3 sequence (DNA): TGCGCCAGCAGCCAAGATCGGGCCGCTTATGGCTACACCTTC.